One and the same sample provided the 11 T cell receptor beta chains below, sequenced in a study of lymphopenia after photon versus proton radiotherapy. The protocol was immunoSEQ multiplex PCR, while the TCRdb copy is restricted to in-frame clones and leaves out a portion. The data contain 150,000 to 200,000 clones, roughly nine tenths of them seen just once; the ten biggest clones take up around 5%. The material sequenced was peripheral blood, taken from a patient treated with photon-based radiotherapy. These receptors were collected from a man in his fifties or sixties with gastric cancer.

The V gene is TRBV6-5, the J gene TRBJ2-1; 12 bases agree with TRBD1. V lost 6 bases to trimming and J lost 10 bases; unmatched junction nucleotides: 4. Germline lookup yields CDR1 MNHEY and CDR2 SVGAGI. CDR3 length: 13 amino acids. The CDR3 sequence is CASSGTGGSEQFF. CDR3 DNA sequence: TGTGCCAGCAGCGGGACAGGGGGCTCGGAGCAGTTCTTC.

The CDR3 bases are TGTGCCAGTAGTACCCGGGAGCGGGAGGCCGATACGCAGTATTTT. Protein product: CASSTREREADTQYF. The gene calls are TRBV19 and TRBJ2-3, with 9 bases aligning to TRBD2. The CDR3 totals 15 residues. In germline, CDR1 is LNHDA, CDR2 SQIVND (reference sequence). V lost 4 bases to trimming and J lost 6 bases; unmatched junction nucleotides: 8.

The J gene is TRBJ2-1, the V gene TRBV5-6; D remains ambiguous. With 1 base removed from V and 4 bases from J, the gap between germline ends came to 9 bases. CDR1 is SGHDT and CDR2 is YYEEEE in the germline V gene. The CDR3 covers 14 residues. The CDR3 region has the DNA TGTGCCAGCAGCTTGAGGCCTAGTTACAATGAGCAGTTCTTC. Protein product: CASSLRPSYNEQFF.

The chain joins TRBV19 to TRBJ2-7; 7 nucleotides agree with TRBD2. The V gene's germline CDR1 is LNHDA and CDR2 SQIVND (reference sequence). CDR3 length: 14 amino acids. V trimming: 5 bases; J trimming: 1 base; junction bases outside the gene matches: 5. As DNA, the CDR3 is TGTGCCAGTAGTGACCACGGGAGGTCCTACGAGCAGTACTTC. It specifies CASSDHGRSYEQYF.

This clone was seen just once. J is TRBJ1-4 and V is TRBV5-4, with TRBD1 identical over 7 bases. This CDR3 region has 14 residues. CDR1 SGHNT and CDR2 YYREEE come from the germline V gene (reference sequence). V was pared by 4 bases and J by 2 bases, with 2 bases of the junction left unmatched. The CDR3 loop reads CASSPGGTNEKLFF. The CDR3 DNA follows: TGTGCCAGCAGCCCAGGGGGGACTAATGAAAAACTGTTTTTT.

V usage is TRBV27 and J usage is TRBJ2-2; TRBD1 agrees at 10 bases. This CDR3 is 14 amino acids long. Trimming at V came to 5 bases and at J to 7 bases, leaving 4 bases not matched to a gene. The germline CDR1 and CDR2 sequences are MNHEY and SMNVEV (reference sequence). This CDR3 is CASSRQGANGELFF. The CDR3 region has the DNA TGTGCCAGCAGTAGACAGGGGGCTAACGGGGAGCTGTTTTTT.

The chain links TRBV7-3 to TRBJ2-2, with D possibly being TRBD2 (5 bases). V dropped 1 base and J dropped 7 bases, with 16 bases sitting between them. CDR1 and CDR2 (germline): SGHTA, FQGTGA. The CDR3 loop spans 16 amino acids. The DNA for the CDR3 is TGTGCCAGCAGCTTAATCGGGGTTTTACTCGGCGGGGAGCTGTTTTTT. It specifies CASSLIGVLLGGELFF.

The chain combines TRBV14 with TRBJ1-3, with D unclear. Trimming stripped 3 bases from V and 1 base from J, with 7 bases between. The CDR3 covers 14 residues. The V gene's germline CDR1 is SGHDN and CDR2 FVKESK. This CDR3 is CASSQTSSGNTIYF. The CDR3 DNA reads TGTGCCAGCAGCCAGACTAGTTCTGGAAACACCATATATTTT.

The chain joins TRBV10-3 to TRBJ2-7; 8 bases map to TRBD2. The J segment lost 3 bases and the V segment lost 6 bases, leaving 10 bases of the junction unmatched. Germline V lookup: CDR1 ENHRY, CDR2 SYGVKD. The CDR3 extends over 15 amino acids. CDR3 loop: CAISGGSGSHYEQYF. The CDR3 nucleotides are TGTGCCATCAGCGGGGGGAGCGGGAGCCACTACGAGCAGTACTTC.

The V call is TRBV6-6, the J call TRBJ2-2; 11 nucleotides match TRBD2. Looked up from germline, CDR1 is MNHNY and CDR2 is SVGAGI (reference sequence). The length of the CDR3 is 16 residues. V dropped 6 bases and J dropped 4; count of bases not matched to a gene: 7. The CDR3 loop is CASRHASGRITGELFF. The CDR3 bases are TGTGCCAGCAGACACGCTAGCGGGAGGATCACCGGGGAGCTGTTTTTT.

The V and J genes are TRBV7-8 and TRBJ2-7; no clear D. The CDR3 is 13 amino acids. From germline, CDR1 is SGHVS and CDR2 FQNEAQ. V dropped 2 bases and J dropped 3 bases, with 8 bases sitting between them. CDR3 in DNA: TGTGCCAGCAGCTTAATTGCGGACTACGAGCAGTACTTC. Translated, it gives CASSLIADYEQYF. Full variable domain (rest looked up from reference TRBV7-8 and TRBJ2-7): GAGVSQSPRYKVAKRGQDVALRCDPISGHVSLFWYQQALGQGPEFLTYFQNEAQLDKSGLPSDRFFAERPEGSVSTLKIQRTQQEDSAVYLCASSLIADYEQYFGPGTRLTVT.